A selection of T cell receptor beta chains follows, all from one sample in a study of CD8+CD57+ T cells in acquired aplastic anemia. TCRdb reprocessed the reads via MiXCR and lists one record per CDR3 protein. Seen here are about 190,000 distinct CDR3 sequences, about half observed once, and the top ten hold about a sixth. Sequenced input: sorted CD4+, CD8+, or CD8+CD57+ T cells (not recorded which) from PBMCs. The receptors shown here come from a human donor in good health, serving as a control. Both conserved end residues are part of each CDR3. The D gene is left open where the match is weak. Expanded clones get a size class; other rows say once, few or many, or leave the size out.

v_call	cdr3_length	j_call	d_call	clone_size	cdr3_aa	cdr3_nt
TRBV10-3	15	TRBJ2-7	TRBD1	.	CAISPGQGGAYEQYF	TGTGCCATCAGCCCTGGACAGGGGGGCGCCTACGAGCAGTACTTC
TRBV18	14	TRBJ2-1	.	few	CASSLGFGYNEQFF	TGTGCCAGCTCACTGGGCTTTGGTTACAATGAGCAGTTCTTC
TRBV7-2	17	TRBJ1-2	TRBD1	.	CASSQVGRGRSSYGYTF	TGTGCCAGCAGCCAAGTCGGCAGGGGGCGATCATCCTATGGCTACACCTTC
TRBV27	14	TRBJ1-6	.	many	CASSFREPNSPLHF	TGTGCCAGCAGTTTCCGGGAGCCTAATTCACCCCTCCACTTT
TRBV28	15	TRBJ1-1	.	.	CASSHRDPMNTEAFF	TGTGCCAGCAGCCACAGGGATCCCATGAACACTGAAGCTTTCTTT
TRBV20-1	14	TRBJ1-1	.	.	CSAADRRMNTEAFF	TGCAGTGCGGCCGACAGGCGGATGAACACTGAAGCTTTCTTT
TRBV20-1	13	TRBJ1-5	.	.	CSARVSGGPSQHF	TGCAGTGCTAGAGTTAGCGGGGGCCCGTCGCAGCATTTT
TRBV2	16	TRBJ2-1	TRBD2	.	CASSGWTSGTYNEQFF	TGTGCCAGCAGTGGGTGGACTAGCGGCACCTACAATGAGCAGTTCTTC
TRBV5-1	14	TRBJ1-5	TRBD1	few	CASSLATGGQPQHF	TGCGCCAGCAGCTTAGCGACAGGGGGTCAGCCCCAGCATTTT
TRBV10-3	14	TRBJ2-5	.	many	CAISGGRGQETQYF	TGTGCCATCAGCGGGGGCCGGGGGCAAGAGACCCAGTACTTC
TRBV10-3	15	TRBJ1-3	.	few	CAISERGSSGNTIYF	TGTGCCATCAGTGAGAGGGGTTCCTCTGGAAACACCATATATTTT
TRBV19	17	TRBJ2-5	TRBD2	.	CASSILLRLAVQETQYF	TGTGCCAGTAGTATACTCCTTCGACTAGCGGTTCAAGAGACCCAGTACTTC
TRBV12-3/TRBV12-4	14	TRBJ1-4	TRBD1	many	CASSLGQGTKKLFF	TGTGCCAGCAGTTTAGGACAGGGTACTAAGAAACTGTTTTTT
TRBV18	16	TRBJ1-5	TRBD1	few	CASSPQTGGTTQPQHF	TGTGCCAGCTCACCCCAGACAGGGGGGACTACTCAGCCCCAGCATTTT
TRBV20-1	13	TRBJ2-7	.	many	CSASSATDYEQYF	TGCAGTGCTAGTTCGGCGACGGATTACGAGCAGTACTTC
TRBV5-6	14	TRBJ1-2	.	.	CASSLGLQLYGYTF	TGTGCCAGCAGCTTGGGACTGCAGCTCTATGGCTACACCTTC
TRBV6-5	14	TRBJ2-5	.	many	CASSYQGGAETQYF	TGTGCCAGCAGTTACCAAGGGGGGGCAGAGACCCAGTACTTC
TRBV7-2	13	TRBJ2-5	TRBD1	few	CASSYRTGGTQYF	TGTGCCAGCAGCTACCGGACAGGGGGGACCCAGTACTTC
TRBV7-3	16	TRBJ2-4	TRBD1	many	CASSDSGGMAKNIQYF	TGTGCCAGCAGCGACTCAGGGGGAATGGCCAAAAACATTCAGTACTTC
TRBV19	16	TRBJ1-5	.	.	CASSMHRRGGEETQHF	TGTGCCAGTAGTATGCATAGGCGGGGGGGGGAAGAGACCCAGCATTTT
TRBV6-1	15	TRBJ2-2	TRBD1	few	CASSSGTVGAGELFF	TGTGCCAGCAGTTCCGGGACAGTAGGCGCCGGGGAGCTGTTTTTT
TRBV20-1	15	TRBJ2-5	TRBD2	.	CSATRLAGYQETQYF	TGCAGTGCTACCCGACTAGCGGGTTACCAAGAGACCCAGTACTTC
TRBV29-1	11	TRBJ1-2	.	many	CSVYQVDGYTF	TGCAGCGTTTACCAGGTGGATGGCTACACCTTC
TRBV10-3	16	TRBJ1-5	TRBD1	.	CAISSLGTGGYQPQHF	TGTGCCATCAGCAGCTTAGGGACAGGTGGCTATCAGCCCCAGCATTTT
TRBV7-9	17	TRBJ2-5	TRBD2	.	CASSSGTSLPYQETQYF	TGTGCCAGCAGTTCCGGGACTAGCTTACCGTACCAAGAGACCCAGTACTTC
TRBV25-1	14	TRBJ1-6	TRBD1	few	CASTRTGYNSPLHF	TGTGCCAGCACCCGGACAGGCTATAATTCACCCCTCCACTTT
TRBV10-3	13	TRBJ2-7	TRBD2	few	CAISVGTIYEQYF	TGTGCCATCAGTGTGGGGACTATCTACGAGCAGTACTTC